This TCR beta chain was captured by sequencing in a study of cytomegalovirus exposure and HLA in healthy donors. Measured with immunoSEQ multiplex PCR; TCRdb has only the in-frame clones, and not every one. Among 200,000 to 250,000 clones listed, roughly 85% were seen once. The TCR comes from a woman aged 18 to 35 in good health and CMV-seronegative. Material: PBMCs.

CDR3 in amino acids: CAWSVGGYEQFF. In DNA, the CDR3 is TGTGCCTGGAGTGTAGGGGGTTATGAGCAGTTCTTC. The chain recombines TRBV30 with TRBJ2-1, with TRBD1 as a possible D gene (6 bases). CDR3 length equals 12 residues. Per germline, CDR1 GTSNPN and CDR2 SVGIG (reference sequence). V shed 0 bases and J shed 8 bases, with 8 bases lying between them.